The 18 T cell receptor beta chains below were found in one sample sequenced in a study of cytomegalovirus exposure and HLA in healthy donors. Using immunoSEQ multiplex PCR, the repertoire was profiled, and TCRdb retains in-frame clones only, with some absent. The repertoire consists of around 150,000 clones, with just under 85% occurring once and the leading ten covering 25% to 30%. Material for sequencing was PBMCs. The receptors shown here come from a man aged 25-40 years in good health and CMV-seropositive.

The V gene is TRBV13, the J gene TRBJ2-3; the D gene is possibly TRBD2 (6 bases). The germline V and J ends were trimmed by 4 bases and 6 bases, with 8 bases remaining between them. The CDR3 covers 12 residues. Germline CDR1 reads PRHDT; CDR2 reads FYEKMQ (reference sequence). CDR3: CASSSGGDTQYF. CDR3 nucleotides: TGTGCCAGCAGCTCTGGGGGGGATACGCAGTATTTT.

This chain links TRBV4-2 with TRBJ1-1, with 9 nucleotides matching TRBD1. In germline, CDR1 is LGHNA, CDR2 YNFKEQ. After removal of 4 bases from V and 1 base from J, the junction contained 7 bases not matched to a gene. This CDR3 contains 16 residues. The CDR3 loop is CASSRGQGRQNTEAFF. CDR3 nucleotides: TGTGCCAGCAGCCGCGGACAGGGGCGACAGAACACTGAAGCTTTCTTT.

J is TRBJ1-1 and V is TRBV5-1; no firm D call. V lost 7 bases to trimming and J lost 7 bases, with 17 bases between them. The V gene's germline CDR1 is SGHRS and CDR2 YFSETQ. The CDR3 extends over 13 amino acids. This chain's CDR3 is CASSPGRNFEAFF. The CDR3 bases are TGCGCCAGCTCCCCGGGAAGGAACTTTGAAGCTTTCTTT.

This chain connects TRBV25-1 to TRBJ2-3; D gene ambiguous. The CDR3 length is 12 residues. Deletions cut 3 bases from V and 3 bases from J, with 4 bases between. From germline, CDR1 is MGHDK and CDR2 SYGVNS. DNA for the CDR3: TGTGCCAGCAGTGACAGGACAGATACGCAGTATTTT. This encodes CASSDRTDTQYF.

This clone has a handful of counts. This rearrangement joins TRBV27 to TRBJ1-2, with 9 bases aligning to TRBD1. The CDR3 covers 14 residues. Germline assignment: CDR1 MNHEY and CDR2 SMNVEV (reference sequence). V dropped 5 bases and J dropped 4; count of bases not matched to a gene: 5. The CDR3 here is CASSPQGASYGYTF. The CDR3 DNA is TGTGCCAGCAGTCCACAGGGGGCGAGCTATGGCTACACCTTC.

DNA for the CDR3: TGTGCCAGCGCCAGGGGGAACACTGAAGCTTTCTTT. Its protein is CASARGNTEAFF. The chain carries TRBV9 and TRBJ1-1; D is possibly TRBD1 (6 bases). The germline V and J ends were trimmed by 7 bases and 1 base, with 8 bases remaining between them. Germline CDR1 and CDR2: SGDLS and YYNGEE. The CDR3 extends over 12 amino acids.

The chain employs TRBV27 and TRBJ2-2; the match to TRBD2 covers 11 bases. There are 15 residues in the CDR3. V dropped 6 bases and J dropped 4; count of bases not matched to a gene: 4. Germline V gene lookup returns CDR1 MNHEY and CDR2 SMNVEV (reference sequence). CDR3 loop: CASRIAGGPTGELFF. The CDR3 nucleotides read TGTGCCAGCAGAATAGCGGGAGGGCCCACCGGGGAGCTGTTTTTT.

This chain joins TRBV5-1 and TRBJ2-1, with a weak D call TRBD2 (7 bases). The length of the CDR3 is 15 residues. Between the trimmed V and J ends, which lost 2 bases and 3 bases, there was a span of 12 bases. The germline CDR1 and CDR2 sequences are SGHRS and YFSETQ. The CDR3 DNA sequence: TGCGCCAGCAGCTTCCGGGGGGCACACTACAATGAGCAGTTCTTC. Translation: CASSFRGAHYNEQFF.

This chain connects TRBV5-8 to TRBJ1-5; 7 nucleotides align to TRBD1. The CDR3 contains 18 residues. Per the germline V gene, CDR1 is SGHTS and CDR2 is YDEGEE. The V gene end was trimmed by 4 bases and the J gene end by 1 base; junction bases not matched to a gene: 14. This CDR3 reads CASSPFVTGWMSNQPQHF. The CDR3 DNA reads TGTGCCAGCAGCCCGTTCGTGACAGGGTGGATGAGCAATCAGCCCCAGCATTTT. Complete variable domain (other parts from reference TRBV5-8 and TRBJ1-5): EAGVTQSPTHLIKTRGQQATLRCSPISGHTSVYWYQQALGLGLQFLLWYDEGEERNRGNFPPRFSGRQFPNYSSELNVNALELEDSALYLCASSPFVTGWMSNQPQHFGDGTRLSIL.

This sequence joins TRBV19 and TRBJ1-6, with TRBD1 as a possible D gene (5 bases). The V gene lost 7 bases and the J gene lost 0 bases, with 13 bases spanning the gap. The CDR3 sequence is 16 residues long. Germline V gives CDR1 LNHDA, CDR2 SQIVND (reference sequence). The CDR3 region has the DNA TGTGCCAGTATTGATACCAGGGTCTCCTATAATTCACCCCTCCACTTT. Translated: CASIDTRVSYNSPLHF.

In DNA form, the CDR3 reads TGCGCCAGCAGCTCCGGGACTAGCGGGAGGGCTGGGAATGAGCAGTTCTTC. It translates to CASSSGTSGRAGNEQFF. The chain carries TRBV4-1 and TRBJ2-1; 16 nucleotides line up with TRBD2. Trimming at V came to 5 bases and at J to 7 bases, leaving 8 bases not matched to a gene. The CDR3 sequence is 17 residues long. Per the germline V gene, CDR1 is MGHRA and CDR2 is YSYEKL.

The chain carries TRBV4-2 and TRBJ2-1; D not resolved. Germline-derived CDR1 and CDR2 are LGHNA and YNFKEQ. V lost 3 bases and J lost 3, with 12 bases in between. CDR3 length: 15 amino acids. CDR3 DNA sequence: TGTGCCAGCAGCCAGCTCTCCGGCGGCTACAATGAGCAGTTCTTC. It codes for CASSQLSGGYNEQFF.

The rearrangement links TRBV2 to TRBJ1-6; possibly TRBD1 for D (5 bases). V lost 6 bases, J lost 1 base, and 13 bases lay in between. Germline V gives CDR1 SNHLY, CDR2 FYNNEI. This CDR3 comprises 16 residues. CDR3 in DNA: TGTGCCAGCAGGATAACGGGGGGGTCCTATAATTCACCCCTCCACTTT. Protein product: CASRITGGSYNSPLHF.

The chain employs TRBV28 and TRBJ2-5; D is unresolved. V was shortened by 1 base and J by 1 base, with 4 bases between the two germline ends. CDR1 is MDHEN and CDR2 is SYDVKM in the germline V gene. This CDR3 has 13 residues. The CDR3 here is CASSLSGQETQYF. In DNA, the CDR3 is TGTGCCAGCAGTTTATCCGGCCAAGAGACCCAGTACTTC. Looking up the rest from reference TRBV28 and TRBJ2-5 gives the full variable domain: DVKVTQSSRYLVKRTGEKVFLECVQDMDHENMFWYRQDPGLGLRLIYFSYDVKMKEKGDIPEGYSVSREKKERFSLILESASTNQTSMYLCASSLSGQETQYFGPGTRLLVL.

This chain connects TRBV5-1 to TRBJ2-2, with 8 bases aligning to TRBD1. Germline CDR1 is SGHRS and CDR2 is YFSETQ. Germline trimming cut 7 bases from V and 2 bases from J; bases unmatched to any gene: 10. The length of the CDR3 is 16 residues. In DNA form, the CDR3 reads TGCGCCAGCGGCAACACCGGGACAGGCAACACCGGGGAGCTGTTTTTT. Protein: CASGNTGTGNTGELFF.

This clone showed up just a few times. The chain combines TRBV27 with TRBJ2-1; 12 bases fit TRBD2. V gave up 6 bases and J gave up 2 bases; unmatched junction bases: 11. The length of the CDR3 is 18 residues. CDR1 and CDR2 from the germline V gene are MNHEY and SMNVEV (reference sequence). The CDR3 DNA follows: TGTGCCAGCAGCTGGACTAGCGGGATCCTCAGGCCCTACAATGAGCAGTTCTTC. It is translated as CASSWTSGILRPYNEQFF.

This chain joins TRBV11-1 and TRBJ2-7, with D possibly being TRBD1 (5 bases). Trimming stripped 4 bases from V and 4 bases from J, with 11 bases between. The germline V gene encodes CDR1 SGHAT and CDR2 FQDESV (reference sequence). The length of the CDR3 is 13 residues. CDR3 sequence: CASSWVQGYEQYF. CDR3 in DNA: TGTGCCAGCAGCTGGGTCCAGGGTTACGAGCAGTACTTC.

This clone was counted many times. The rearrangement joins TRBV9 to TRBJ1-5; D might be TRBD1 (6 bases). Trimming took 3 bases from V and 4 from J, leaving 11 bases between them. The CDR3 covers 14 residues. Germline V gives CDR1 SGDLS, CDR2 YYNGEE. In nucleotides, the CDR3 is TGTGCCAGCAGCGCACAGGGTCGGAATCAGCCCCAGCATTTT. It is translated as CASSAQGRNQPQHF.